Following are 18 T cell receptor beta chains from one sample sequenced in a study of spatial heterogeneity in lung cancer. Study-wide findings and caveats: Counts of expanded intratumoral alpha and beta TCRs tracked tumor mutation counts.

The sample's time point: sample taken at primary tumor resection. TCRdb fed the 5' RACE reads into MiXCR, producing one record per CDR3 protein. Here the sample spans over 6,500 distinct CDR3 sequences, around an eighth being singletons. These receptors have no identified antigens. The sequencing used lung tumor tissue, collected at surgery. These receptors were taken from a male donor with early-stage non-small cell lung cancer.

About this clonotype: Within a library made for alpha chains, this beta chain is off target, and its count is uninformative. The chain employs TRBV20-1 and TRBJ2-1, with D perhaps matching TRBD2 (6 bases). V was trimmed by 4 bases and J by 0 bases, leaving 13 bases between them. Looked up from germline, CDR1 is DFQATT and CDR2 is SNEGSKA (reference sequence). The CDR3 sequence is 15 residues long. CDR3 in amino acids: CSATHLARSYNEQFF. CDR3 DNA sequence: TGCAGTGCTACCCATCTAGCGCGCTCCTACAATGAGCAGTTCTTC.

Judged by abundance, this clonotype is large (0.1 to 1%). This beta chain turned up in a library designed for alpha chains; as an off-target read, its abundance says little. The chain recombines TRBV7-8 with TRBJ2-1; D gene uncertain. The V and J ends lost 1 base and 9 bases respectively, with 16 bases between them. The CDR3 has 15 amino acids. Germline-derived CDR1 and CDR2 are SGHVS and FQNEAQ. The CDR3 coding sequence is TGTGCCAGCAGCTTAGGGCTAGACGTTCCGGGTGAGCAGTTCTTC. Translation gives CASSLGLDVPGEQFF.

On this clonotype itself: As an off-target read in a library built for alpha chains, this beta chain has a frequency of little significance. The chain uses TRBV3-1 and TRBJ2-7; TRBD2 matches at 15 bases. The CDR3 is 15 residues long. Unmatched junction bases numbered 4, after V lost 5 bases and J lost 5 bases. Germline values: CDR1 LGHDT, CDR2 YNNKEL (reference sequence). CDR3 nucleotide sequence: TGTGCCAGCAGCTCTGGGACTAGCGGGAGGAACGAGCAGTACTTC. This codes for CASSSGTSGRNEQYF.

There are many counts of this clonotype. The library was prepared for alpha chains; this beta chain is a stray read, so its frequency means little. The genes are TRBV5-4 and TRBJ2-3; D possibly corresponds to TRBD1 (6 bases). CDR1 and CDR2 from the germline V gene are SGHNT and YYREEE (reference sequence). V was trimmed by 3 bases and J by 2 bases, leaving 13 bases between them. The CDR3 extends over 15 amino acids. The CDR3 nucleotides are TGTGCCAGCAGCTCAGCTACAGGGATCACAGATACGCAGTATTTT. Protein product: CASSSATGITDTQYF.

This clonotype showed up just a few times. The library was prepared for alpha chains; this beta chain is a stray read, so its frequency means little. J is TRBJ2-5 and V is TRBV29-1; D is ambiguous. Deletions cut 5 bases from V and 1 base from J, with 11 bases between. Looked up from germline, CDR1 is SQVTM and CDR2 is ANQGSEA. The CDR3 length is 13 residues. Here the CDR3 reads CSVLGRSQETQYF. The DNA for the CDR3 is TGCAGCGTTCTCGGACGGAGCCAAGAGACCCAGTACTTC.

This clonotype was found many times. As an off-target read in a library built for alpha chains, this beta chain has a frequency of little significance. The gene calls are TRBV27 and TRBJ2-1, with D uncertain. Looked up from germline, CDR1 is MNHEY and CDR2 is SMNVEV (reference sequence). The V gene lost 5 bases and the J gene lost 3 bases, with 11 bases spanning the gap. The CDR3 is made up of 14 amino acids. The CDR3, as DNA: TGTGCCAGCAGTCCCCAAGCACTCTACAATGAGCAGTTCTTC. Protein: CASSPQALYNEQFF.

There are many counts of this clonotype. This beta chain is off target for a library built for alpha chains, so its abundance means little. The chain links TRBV6-1 to TRBJ2-1; D is undetermined. The CDR3 runs 13 residues. The germline V and J ends were trimmed by 7 bases and 4 bases, with 11 bases remaining between them. Per germline, CDR1 MNHNS and CDR2 SASEGT. The CDR3 protein is CASNLRSYNEQFF. The CDR3 nucleotides are TGTGCCAGCAATCTCAGGTCTTACAATGAGCAGTTCTTC.

Sample share makes this clonotype medium-sized. With the library built for alpha chains, this beta chain is off target and its frequency is not meaningful. V and J are TRBV12-3 or TRBV12-4 and TRBJ2-1, with 9 bases identical to TRBD2. The junction had 15 bases not matched to a gene; V was cut back by 3 bases and J by 0 bases. The CDR3 is made up of 20 amino acids. The CDR3 is CASSLMLTSGKKISYNEQFF. Written as DNA, the CDR3 is TGTGCCAGCAGTTTGATGTTGACTAGCGGCAAAAAAATCTCCTACAATGAGCAGTTCTTC.

The table lists this clonotype with many counts. This beta chain lies outside the target of a library built for alpha chains; its clone size means little. CDR3 nucleotides: TGTGCCAGCAGTTTATCAGCGGGGGAGAGCTCCTACGAGCAGTACTTC. Its translation: CASSLSAGESSYEQYF. The gene calls are TRBV27 and TRBJ2-7; 8 bases map to TRBD2. J was trimmed by 0 bases and V by 0 bases; bases with no gene match: 4. Germline lookup yields CDR1 MNHEY and CDR2 SMNVEV (reference sequence). The length of the CDR3 is 16 residues.

In its sample, this clonotype was seen many times. Little can be read into the size of this beta chain, an off-target read in a library designed for alpha chains. V usage is TRBV2 and J usage is TRBJ1-5, with D uncertain. Germline CDR1 is SNHLY and CDR2 is FYNNEI. The CDR3 is 14 amino acids. V gave up 2 bases and J gave up 3 bases, with 8 bases separating them. For the CDR3, the DNA is TGTGCCAGCAGTGAACGAGCGCCCAATCAGCCCCAGCATTTT. Translating it yields CASSERAPNQPQHF.

A note on this clonotype: This beta chain is off target for a library built for alpha chains, so its abundance means little. The chain carries TRBV6-5 and TRBJ2-2, with 12 bases lining up with TRBD2. CDR3 length: 17 residues. Trimming removed 5 bases from V and 2 bases from J; junction bases left unmatched: 6. Germline V lookup: CDR1 MNHEY, CDR2 SVGAGI. The chain's CDR3 is CASSHLAGGINTGELFF. The CDR3 DNA reads as TGTGCCAGCAGTCACCTAGCGGGAGGGATCAACACCGGGGAGCTGTTTTTT.

This clonotype was seen repeatedly, ten times or more. This beta chain is off target for a library built for alpha chains, so its abundance means little. The chain joins TRBV29-1 to TRBJ2-3, with D perhaps matching TRBD2 (6 bases). The CDR3 runs to 15 residues. Trimming took off 8 bases at V and 4 bases at J, with 22 bases between the two ends. Germline-derived CDR1 and CDR2 are SQVTM and ANQGSEA. The CDR3 loop reads CSSARRGDGSDTQYF. CDR3 sequence (DNA): TGCAGCAGCGCCAGACGCGGGGACGGGTCAGATACGCAGTATTTT.

This clonotype was found many times. This beta chain is off target for a library built for alpha chains, so its abundance means little. This rearrangement joins TRBV20-1 to TRBJ2-3; 7 bases align to TRBD1. There are 15 residues in the CDR3. Unmatched junction bases numbered 8, after V lost 4 bases and J lost 1 base. Germline V CDR1 and CDR2: DFQATT, SNEGSKA (reference sequence). CDR3 residues: CSATDRAGRTDTQYF. The CDR3 region has the DNA TGCAGTGCTACTGACAGGGCAGGGCGCACAGATACGCAGTATTTT.

The table lists this clonotype with many counts. This beta chain turned up in a library designed for alpha chains; as an off-target read, its abundance says little. The chain recombines TRBV20-1 with TRBJ1-5; D might be TRBD1 (6 bases). This CDR3 comprises 14 residues. Per the germline V gene, CDR1 is DFQATT and CDR2 is SNEGSKA (reference sequence). Trimming removed 1 base at V and 6 bases at J, with 13 bases between. CDR3 nucleotides: TGCAGTGCTAGAGGAAGAGGGGGACGTCAGCCCCAGCATTTT. Amino acids: CSARGRGGRQPQHF.

This clonotype was observed at least ten times. The library was prepared for alpha chains; this beta chain is a stray read, so its frequency means little. This rearrangement joins TRBV12-2 to TRBJ2-5; the D call TRBD2 from the table was never checked on the DNA. TRBV12-2 is reported as a pseudogene. The CDR3 is 17 amino acids. CDR3 in amino acids: CASRFPATSGTQETQYF. CDR3 in DNA: TGTGCAAGTCGCTTCCCAGCGACGAGCGGGACCCAAGAGACCCAGTACTTC.

There are many counts of this clonotype. The size of this beta chain means little, since it is a stray read in a library made for alpha chains. The gene calls are TRBV12-3 or TRBV12-4 and TRBJ2-1; D not certain. V dropped 5 bases and J dropped 8 bases, with 10 bases sitting between them. The CDR3 is made up of 12 amino acids. The CDR3 loop is CASSHPTHEQFF. The CDR3 DNA follows: TGTGCCAGCAGTCACCCGACCCATGAGCAGTTCTTC.

This clonotype is medium-sized in the sample. Since it is a stray read in a library aimed at alpha chains, this beta chain has a size that is not meaningful. CDR3 DNA: TGCAGTGCTAGAGCGATTGGGTACCAAGAGACCCAGTACTTC. Translating it yields CSARAIGYQETQYF. The chain recombines TRBV20-1 with TRBJ2-5; no clear D. The germline V and J ends were trimmed by 1 base and 0 bases, with 9 bases remaining between them. The germline gives CDR1 DFQATT, CDR2 SNEGSKA (reference sequence). There are 14 residues in the CDR3.

In its sample, this clonotype was seen a few times. This beta chain is a stray sequence in a library constructed for alpha chains; its clone size is not meaningful. The chain has TRBV27 and TRBJ1-1, with 9 bases that match TRBD1. The V gene end was trimmed by 5 bases and the J gene end by 5 bases; junction bases not matched to a gene: 6. The CDR3 is 14 residues long. Germline loops: CDR1 MNHEY, CDR2 SMNVEV (reference sequence). The CDR3 spells CASSPQGASTEAFF. CDR3 DNA: TGTGCCAGCAGTCCACAGGGGGCATCGACTGAAGCTTTCTTT.